Following are 29 T cell receptor beta chains from one sample sequenced in a study of T cell changes during pregnancy in multiple sclerosis. Sequencing was performed with immunoSEQ multiplex PCR; in TCRdb, only in-frame clones are kept and a portion is missing. The data show tens of thousands of clones, about 90% seen once. The sample in question was CD4+ T cells from peripheral blood mononuclear cells, obtained in the second trimester of pregnancy. The receptors come from a female donor with multiple sclerosis, enrolled in a pregnancy study.

The chain employs TRBV7-9 and TRBJ2-1; TRBD2 might be the D (5 bases). Trimming pared 5 bases from V and 4 bases from J, leaving 15 bases between. CDR3 length: 15 amino acids. Germline values: CDR1 SEHNR, CDR2 FQNEAQ (reference sequence). CDR3 region: CASSNQPSSYNEQFF. The CDR3 nucleotides are TGTGCCAGCAGCAATCAACCTAGCAGTTACAATGAGCAGTTCTTC.

The chain combines TRBV2 with TRBJ2-1, with 12 nucleotides matching TRBD2. The V segment lost 6 bases and the J segment 6 bases; nucleotides outside the gene matches: 6. Germline V CDR1 and CDR2: SNHLY, FYNNEI. The length of the CDR3 is 15 residues. DNA of the CDR3: TGTGCCAGCAGGTTCCTAGCGGGAGGGACCAATGAGCAGTTCTTC. It specifies CASRFLAGGTNEQFF.

The genes are TRBV18 and TRBJ1-1; D not certain. V was clipped by 3 bases and J by 4 bases, with 15 bases between them. CDR1 is KGHSH, CDR2 LQKENI, per germline. The CDR3 length is 15 residues. This CDR3 reads CASSPERVLGTEAFF. CDR3 sequence (DNA): TGTGCCAGCTCACCCGAACGGGTACTGGGCACTGAAGCTTTCTTT.

The V gene is TRBV5-1, the J gene TRBJ1-2, with a possible D match to TRBD1 (6 bases). V was cut by 2 bases and J by 8 bases, with 13 bases left in between. The CDR3 is made up of 13 amino acids. Germline V gene sequence: CDR1 SGHRS, CDR2 YFSETQ. CDR3 DNA sequence: TGCGCCAGCAGCTTCTCAGGGGACCGCGGCTACACCTTC. Translation gives CASSFSGDRGYTF.

The chain is built from TRBV19 and TRBJ2-3; a weak D match, TRBD2 (7 bases). V shed 0 bases and J shed 6 bases, with 16 bases lying between them. Germline V lookup: CDR1 LNHDA, CDR2 SQIVND (reference sequence). The CDR3 runs to 16 residues. The CDR3 here is CASSIEERGGLDTQYF. CDR3 in DNA: TGTGCCAGTAGTATAGAGGAAAGGGGGGGCCTCGATACGCAGTATTTT.

V usage is TRBV4-1 and J usage is TRBJ2-1; tentative D call: TRBD1 (6 bases). Between the trimmed V and J ends, which lost 1 base and 14 bases, there was a span of 15 bases. CDR3 length equals 13 residues. The V gene's germline CDR1 is MGHRA and CDR2 YSYEKL. The DNA of the CDR3 is TGCGCCAGCAGCCAAGGTACACAGGGTATCAAGTTCTTC. Its translation is CASSQGTQGIKFF.

The chain combines TRBV28 with TRBJ1-1, with TRBD1 as a possible D gene (6 bases). Trimming pared 8 bases from V and 1 base from J, leaving 17 bases between. The CDR3 is made up of 15 amino acids. The germline V gene has CDR1 MDHEN and CDR2 SYDVKM. The CDR3 protein is CASYRAQEWNTEAFF. The CDR3 DNA is TGTGCCAGCTACAGGGCACAAGAATGGAACACTGAAGCTTTCTTT.

This clone has only one observation. The chain couples TRBV14 to TRBJ2-7, with 12 bases fitting TRBD2. Germline V CDR1 and CDR2: SGHDN, FVKESK. Trimming at V came to 5 bases and at J to 0 bases, leaving 11 bases not matched to a gene. This CDR3 spans 18 amino acids. This CDR3 reads CASSIRASGGVSSYEQYF. As DNA, the CDR3 is TGTGCCAGCAGCATCCGGGCTAGCGGGGGGGTGAGCTCCTACGAGCAGTACTTC.

This clone was counted a few times. The chain combines TRBV6-5 with TRBJ1-1, with 8 bases matching TRBD1. Germline V gene sequence: CDR1 MNHEY, CDR2 SVGAGI. J was trimmed by 9 bases and V by 0 bases; bases with no gene match: 9. There are 15 residues in the CDR3. The CDR3 sequence is CASSYSTQGQDKAFF. For the CDR3, the DNA is TGTGCCAGCAGTTACTCGACCCAGGGACAGGACAAAGCTTTCTTT.

The chain employs TRBV6-5 and TRBJ1-2, with TRBD1 identical over 7 bases. V trimming: 8 bases; J trimming: 0 bases; junction bases outside the gene matches: 9. The germline gives CDR1 MNHEY, CDR2 SVGAGI. The length of the CDR3 is 15 residues. The CDR3 DNA reads TGTGCCAGCCTGGACAGGCCCGCATCTAACTATGGCTACACCTTC. Its translation: CASLDRPASNYGYTF.

This clone came up a few times. The chain has TRBV6-5 and TRBJ2-7; TRBD1 matches at 7 bases. Trimming removed 4 bases from V and 6 bases from J; junction bases left unmatched: 9. Germline V gene data show CDR1 as MNHEY and CDR2 as SVGAGI. The CDR3 consists of 14 residues. The CDR3 nucleotides read TGTGCCAGCAGTTTTAGGGGGCGTGAATCCGAGCAGTACTTC. Its protein is CASSFRGRESEQYF.

The chain couples TRBV11-1 to TRBJ2-1; 9 positions agree with TRBD1. The CDR3 covers 15 residues. Unmatched junction bases numbered 10, after V lost 5 bases and J lost 8 bases. The V gene's germline CDR1 is SGHAT and CDR2 FQDESV (reference sequence). CDR3 residues: CASSRGQGARYEQFF. The CDR3 DNA is TGTGCCAGCAGCCGGGGACAGGGCGCCCGGTATGAGCAGTTCTTC.

The rearrangement joins TRBV2 to TRBJ1-5, with 8 bases aligning to TRBD1. Germline V CDR1 and CDR2: SNHLY, FYNNEI. CDR3 length: 13 amino acids. Unmatched junction bases numbered 1, after V lost 4 bases and J lost 5 bases. The CDR3 DNA reads as TGTGCCAGCAGTGGGGACAGGCATCAGCCCCAGCATTTT. It translates to CASSGDRHQPQHF.

V is TRBV30 and J is TRBJ2-7; maybe TRBD2 (5 bases). The CDR3 length is 14 residues. Trimming took off 2 bases at V and 2 bases at J, with 13 bases between the two ends. Germline V gene lookup returns CDR1 GTSNPN and CDR2 SVGIG (reference sequence). CDR3 residues: CAWSLGLDAYEQYF. CDR3 DNA: TGTGCCTGGAGTCTAGGACTGGACGCCTACGAGCAGTACTTC. Combining the CDR3 with reference TRBV30 and TRBJ2-7 gives the whole variable domain SQTIHQWPATLVQPVGSPLSLECTVEGTSNPNLYWYRQAAGRGLQLLFYSVGIGQISSEVPQNLSASRPQDRQFILSSKKLLLSDSGFYLCAWSLGLDAYEQYFGPGTRLTVT.

This clone was seen a handful of times. CDR3 bases: TGTGCCACTTCACTATATTCACAGGGCTCTGGCTACACCTTC. The encoded protein is CATSLYSQGSGYTF. The chain joins TRBV19 to TRBJ1-2; tentatively, D is TRBD1 (6 bases). Per the germline V gene, CDR1 is LNHDA and CDR2 is SQIVND (reference sequence). Trimming cost V 10 bases and J 7 bases, with 22 bases left between them. The CDR3 covers 14 residues. Full variable domain (remainder filled in from reference TRBV19 and TRBJ1-2): DGGITQSPKYLFRKEGQNVTLSCEQNLNHDAMYWYRQDPGQGLRLIYYSQIVNDFQKGDIAEGYSVSREKKESFPLTVTSAQKNPTAFYLCATSLYSQGSGYTFGSGTRLTVV.

The chain uses TRBV19 and TRBJ1-1; 7 nucleotides line up with TRBD1. V was clipped by 8 bases and J by 5 bases; unmatched bases: 8. Germline V CDR1 and CDR2: LNHDA, SQIVND (reference sequence). CDR3 length equals 13 residues. CDR3 DNA: TGTGCCAGTGTTGACAGGGAGAGGACTGAAGCTTTCTTT. Translating it yields CASVDRERTEAFF.

This chain connects TRBV4-2 to TRBJ2-4, with TRBD2 identical over 15 bases. This CDR3 spans 18 amino acids. V was pared by 0 bases and J by 6 bases, with 6 bases of the junction left unmatched. The germline gives CDR1 LGHNA, CDR2 YNFKEQ. The CDR3 DNA reads TGTGCCAGCAGCCAAGATCATAGGACTAGCGGGGGGGCAAACATTCAGTACTTC. It yields the protein CASSQDHRTSGGANIQYF.

This clone showed up just once. The J gene is TRBJ2-3, the V gene TRBV6-1; TRBD2 aligns across 14 bases. Germline trimming cut 4 bases from V and 5 bases from J; bases unmatched to any gene: 11. The CDR3 extends over 18 amino acids. Germline V gene sequence: CDR1 MNHNS, CDR2 SASEGT. This CDR3 is CASSVLPGLAGVQDTQYF. Written as DNA, the CDR3 is TGTGCCAGCAGTGTCTTACCGGGACTAGCGGGAGTACAAGATACGCAGTATTTT.

The chain combines TRBV9 with TRBJ2-7, with 7 nucleotides matching TRBD2. CDR1 and CDR2 from the germline V gene are SGDLS and YYNGEE. The CDR3 is 16 residues long. V trimming: 0 bases; J trimming: 2 bases; junction bases outside the gene matches: 8. The CDR3 DNA reads as TGTGCCAGCAGCGTAGGGGAGGGCGTGGGGCCCTACGAGCAGTACTTC. It encodes CASSVGEGVGPYEQYF.

V usage is TRBV11-3 and J usage is TRBJ2-1, with 9 positions matching TRBD1. The V gene's germline CDR1 is SGHNT and CDR2 YENEEA. V trimming: 0 bases; J trimming: 8 bases; junction bases outside the gene matches: 8. The CDR3 consists of 16 residues. The CDR3, as DNA: TGTGCCAGCAGCTTAGATTCGGGACAGGGAGGGCATGAGCAGTTCTTC. Its protein is CASSLDSGQGGHEQFF.

On this clone itself: Other DNA sequences in the sample encode the same CDR3. The chain employs TRBV5-1 and TRBJ2-1, with TRBD2 matching over 11 bases. The CDR3 contains 15 residues. Per germline, CDR1 SGHRS and CDR2 YFSETQ. J lost 4 bases, V lost 1 base, and 1 base had no gene match. The CDR3 region is CASSLTSGSYNEQFF. CDR3 in DNA: TGCGCCAGCAGCTTGACTAGCGGGAGTTACAATGAGCAGTTCTTC.

The rearrangement uses TRBV5-4 and TRBJ1-2; 8 bases align to TRBD1. Germline CDR1 SGHNT, CDR2 YYREEE (reference sequence). This CDR3 contains 13 residues. V gave up 5 bases and J gave up 6 bases; unmatched junction bases: 6. As DNA, the CDR3 is TGTGCCAGCAGATTGACAGGGGCGGATGGCTACACCTTC. Encoded protein: CASRLTGADGYTF.

V is TRBV7-8 and J is TRBJ2-3; 8 positions agree with TRBD1. This CDR3 has 14 amino acids. V trimming: 5 bases; J trimming: 1 base; junction bases outside the gene matches: 2. CDR1 and CDR2 (germline): SGHVS, FQNEAQ. DNA for the CDR3: TGTGCCAGCAGCCAGGGACAGGGCACAGATACGCAGTATTTT. As protein: CASSQGQGTDTQYF. Drawing the rest from reference TRBV7-8 and TRBJ2-3, the complete variable domain is GAGVSQSPRYKVAKRGQDVALRCDPISGHVSLFWYQQALGQGPEFLTYFQNEAQLDKSGLPSDRFFAERPEGSVSTLKIQRTQQEDSAVYLCASSQGQGTDTQYFGPGTRLTVL.

The rearrangement uses TRBV27 and TRBJ2-7; 10 nucleotides match TRBD1. The V gene's germline CDR1 is MNHEY and CDR2 SMNVEV (reference sequence). Germline trimming cut 4 bases from V and 3 bases from J; bases unmatched to any gene: 9. CDR3 length: 16 residues. CDR3: CASSSYPGQGNYEQYF. In DNA, the CDR3 is TGTGCCAGCAGTTCCTACCCGGGACAGGGGAACTACGAGCAGTACTTC.

The rearrangement uses TRBV6-1 and TRBJ2-3, with 7 bases matching TRBD2. This CDR3 has 16 residues. Trimming took 3 bases from V and 10 from J; bases not matched to a gene: 16. Germline-derived CDR1 and CDR2 are MNHNS and SASEGT. CDR3 residues: CASSDGTIRPPPAQYF. In DNA form, the CDR3 reads TGTGCCAGCAGTGACGGGACTATCAGACCCCCCCCGGCGCAGTATTTT.

The chain employs TRBV7-2 and TRBJ2-7; tentative D call: TRBD1 (6 bases). In germline, CDR1 is SGHTA, CDR2 FQGNSA. The CDR3 covers 14 residues. V was trimmed by 4 bases and J by 3 bases, leaving 13 bases between them. CDR3 amino acids: CASSSPGQNYEQYF. The CDR3 bases are TGTGCCAGCAGCTCCCCCGGACAGAACTACGAGCAGTACTTC.

The J gene is TRBJ1-3, the V gene TRBV6-5; maybe TRBD1 (5 bases). Deletions cut 2 bases from V and 2 bases from J, with 10 bases between. CDR1 is MNHEY, CDR2 SVGAGI, per germline. The CDR3 runs 15 residues. The CDR3 DNA reads TGTGCCAGCAGTTACGAGCTAGGGGCTGGAAACACCATATATTTT. Its protein is CASSYELGAGNTIYF.

This clone was seen a single time. The chain links TRBV5-4 to TRBJ2-3; 7 bases match TRBD1. Unmatched junction bases numbered 8, after V lost 4 bases and J lost 0 bases. Germline V lookup: CDR1 SGHNT, CDR2 YYREEE (reference sequence). The CDR3 consists of 16 residues. CDR3 sequence: CASSIGQDRSTDTQYF. Written as DNA, the CDR3 is TGTGCCAGCAGCATTGGACAGGATCGTAGCACAGATACGCAGTATTTT.

The genes are TRBV7-9 and TRBJ2-5, with a weak D call TRBD2 (5 bases). Germline V CDR1 and CDR2: SEHNR, FQNEAQ (reference sequence). The CDR3 loop spans 14 amino acids. Trimming removed 0 bases at V and 3 bases at J, with 8 bases between. The CDR3 loop is CASSLARAEETQYF. The CDR3 nucleotides are TGTGCCAGCAGCTTAGCGAGAGCGGAAGAGACCCAGTACTTC.